This T cell receptor beta chain originates from a study of cytomegalovirus exposure and HLA in healthy donors. At the level of the study: Earlier, about 180 million T cells were analyzed, and 95 million to 140 million unique TCR beta sequences were found among them.

The PCR contained 60 Vbeta and 13 Jbeta primers. TCRdb's copy holds only in-frame clones and misses some; the assay was immunoSEQ multiplex PCR. This listing includes 200,000 to 250,000 clones. Findings and limits, study-wide: Sequencing had likely introduced a cluster of highly shared sequence variants as an artifact. The productive fraction for most TCR beta V segments was about 87% or about 30% in an earlier analysis.

The germline gives CDR1 GTSNPN, CDR2 SVGIG (reference sequence). The CDR3 length is 17 residues. Between the trimmed V and J ends, which lost 2 bases and 0 bases, there was a span of 18 bases. Points on this clone: No antigen is known for it.

Sequencing was performed on PBMCs. The chain uses TRBV30 and TRBJ2-3; weak D call: TRBD1 (6 bases). This clonotype was obtained from a woman between 25 and 40 years old in good health and CMV-seropositive. The CDR3 DNA follows: TGTGCCTGGAGTCTCGGTGGGGGCATAACTAGCACAGATACGCAGTATTTT. It is translated as CAWSLGGGITSTDTQYF.